Listed here are 28 T cell receptor beta chains from one sample, sequenced in a study of blood T cell repertoires in COVID-19. Sequencing used immunoSEQ multiplex PCR; TCRdb keeps in-frame clones, though not all of them. The table records about 140,000 clones, approximately 85% of them present only once. The sequenced sample consisted of PBMCs or T cells enriched from blood (not recorded which). The source of these receptors is a woman aged 45-59 years with acute COVID-19.

The V and J genes are TRBV7-2 and TRBJ2-5; 7 bases fit TRBD1. This CDR3 comprises 15 residues. Germline values: CDR1 SGHTA, CDR2 FQGNSA. With V trimmed by 2 bases and J by 5 bases, 8 bases remained unmatched. DNA for the CDR3: TGTGCCAGCAGCTTACAGACAGGGCCGGGGGAGACCCAGTACTTC. Its protein product is CASSLQTGPGETQYF.

This chain connects TRBV20-1 to TRBJ1-2; 8 bases fit TRBD1. Per germline, CDR1 DFQATT and CDR2 SNEGSKA (reference sequence). The CDR3 contains 16 residues. Germline trimming cut 3 bases from V and 2 bases from J; bases unmatched to any gene: 11. This CDR3 reads CSASTGQGSLNYGYTF. In DNA form, the CDR3 reads TGCAGTGCTAGTACAGGACAGGGCTCACTCAACTATGGCTACACCTTC.

This sequence joins TRBV5-1 and TRBJ2-1, with D possibly TRBD1 on 6 matching bases. The germline gives CDR1 SGHRS, CDR2 YFSETQ. The CDR3 length is 13 residues. Between the trimmed V and J ends, which lost 6 bases and 8 bases, there was a span of 15 bases. CDR3 sequence (DNA): TGCGCCAGCAAGGTCACAGGGCGGGATGAGCAGTTCTTC. Encoded protein: CASKVTGRDEQFF.

The chain recombines TRBV19 with TRBJ2-3; 8 bases line up with TRBD2. Germline V gives CDR1 LNHDA, CDR2 SQIVND (reference sequence). The V gene end was trimmed by 4 bases and the J gene end by 6 bases; junction bases not matched to a gene: 6. This CDR3 has 14 residues. The CDR3 loop reads CASSKPSGHDTQYF. The CDR3 DNA follows: TGTGCCAGTAGTAAGCCTAGCGGGCATGATACGCAGTATTTT.

J is TRBJ2-1 and V is TRBV9; D perhaps matches TRBD2 (6 bases). The ends were cut back, 2 bases at V and 9 bases at J, with 12 bases in the middle. CDR1 SGDLS and CDR2 YYNGEE come from the germline V gene. There are 13 residues in the CDR3. CDR3 protein: CASSVGGEGEQFF. CDR3 coding DNA: TGTGCCAGCAGCGTGGGGGGAGAAGGTGAGCAGTTCTTC.

The CDR3 nucleotides are TGTGCCAGCAGCCGTTCGCCTAGCGGGGGAGGGGAGCAGTACTTC. Translated, it gives CASSRSPSGGGEQYF. V gene TRBV3-1 (or the pseudogene TRBV3-2) combines with J gene TRBJ2-7, with 10 bases matching TRBD2. The V segment lost 4 bases and the J segment 7 bases; nucleotides outside the gene matches: 10. The CDR3 is made up of 15 amino acids. Germline CDR1 reads LGHDT; CDR2 reads YNNKEL (reference sequence).

The chain joins TRBV7-2 to TRBJ1-3; the match to TRBD1 covers 7 bases. The J segment lost 4 bases and the V segment lost 3 bases, leaving 6 bases of the junction unmatched. The CDR3 spans 15 residues. In germline, CDR1 is SGHTA, CDR2 FQGNSA. Here the CDR3 reads CASSLGQPKGNTIYF. The CDR3 bases are TGTGCCAGCAGCTTGGGACAGCCCAAGGGAAACACCATATATTTT.

The J gene is TRBJ2-1, the V gene TRBV15; 11 nucleotides line up with TRBD2. Germline values: CDR1 LNHNV, CDR2 YYDKDF (reference sequence). The CDR3 has 18 residues. J gave up 9 bases and V 2 bases, and 15 bases lay outside the gene matches. This CDR3 reads CATSRPSDSGRASSEQFF. The CDR3 nucleotides read TGTGCCACCAGCAGACCCTCCGATAGCGGGAGGGCCTCTAGTGAGCAGTTCTTC.

This clone was seen only a few times. The chain has TRBV19 and TRBJ2-1, with 9 bases lining up with TRBD1. Germline V gene data show CDR1 as LNHDA and CDR2 as SQIVND (reference sequence). The CDR3 is 13 residues long. J gave up 7 bases and V 8 bases, and 6 bases lay outside the gene matches. The CDR3: CASGTGLKNEQFF. CDR3 sequence (DNA): TGTGCCAGTGGGACAGGGTTAAAGAATGAGCAGTTCTTC. Looking up the rest from reference TRBV19 and TRBJ2-1 gives the full variable domain: DGGITQSPKYLFRKEGQNVTLSCEQNLNHDAMYWYRQDPGQGLRLIYYSQIVNDFQKGDIAEGYSVSREKKESFPLTVTSAQKNPTAFYLCASGTGLKNEQFFGPGTRLTVL.

J is TRBJ2-7 and V is TRBV27; 9 bases fit TRBD2. Germline V gene data show CDR1 as MNHEY and CDR2 as SMNVEV (reference sequence). V dropped 4 bases and J dropped 0; count of bases not matched to a gene: 10. The CDR3 is 17 residues long. The CDR3 DNA reads TGTGCCAGCAGTTCCCCCCTGCGGGAGGGCCTCTCCTACGAGCAGTACTTC. It encodes CASSSPLREGLSYEQYF.

The chain links TRBV2 to TRBJ1-6, with 7 bases fitting TRBD1. J was trimmed by 11 bases and V by 6 bases; bases with no gene match: 10. The CDR3 contains 14 residues. Germline V gene data show CDR1 as SNHLY and CDR2 as FYNNEI. Written as DNA, the CDR3 is TGTGCCAGCAGCCGGGACAGCAAAAACACACCCCTCCACTTT. Its translation is CASSRDSKNTPLHF.

This clone is a singleton in its sample. The chain links TRBV5-1 to TRBJ1-1; the D is unclear. CDR1 and CDR2 from the germline V gene are SGHRS and YFSETQ. The CDR3 runs 14 residues. Trimming shortened V by 0 bases and J by 1 base, and 7 bases separated the two germline ends. The CDR3, as DNA: TGCGCCAGCAGCTTGGTTGTCGGGAACACTGAAGCTTTCTTT. Translating it yields CASSLVVGNTEAFF. The entire variable domain, with the rest obtained from reference TRBV5-1 and TRBJ1-1, is as follows: KAGVTQTPRYLIKTRGQQVTLSCSPISGHRSVSWYQQTPGQGLQFLFEYFSETQRNKGNFPGRFSGRQFSNSRSEMNVSTLELGDSALYLCASSLVVGNTEAFFGQGTRLTVV.

The rearrangement joins TRBV5-1 to TRBJ2-2; TRBD1 aligns across 9 bases. Germline V gene data show CDR1 as SGHRS and CDR2 as YFSETQ. The CDR3 is 15 residues long. Germline trimming cut 0 bases from V and 6 bases from J; bases unmatched to any gene: 3. The chain's CDR3 is CASSLEDRGAGELFF. Here the CDR3 DNA reads TGCGCCAGCAGCTTGGAGGACAGGGGTGCCGGGGAGCTGTTTTTT.

The V and J genes are TRBV27 and TRBJ2-1; TRBD2 agrees at 13 bases. Germline-derived CDR1 and CDR2 are MNHEY and SMNVEV (reference sequence). V gave up 2 bases and J gave up 7 bases; unmatched junction bases: 14. This CDR3 region has 19 residues. CDR3 nucleotide sequence: TGTGCCAGCAGTTTAACAGGACTAGCGGGAGCCACCCGGAGGAATGAGCAGTTCTTC. This gives the protein CASSLTGLAGATRRNEQFF.

This clone was seen a handful of times. CDR3 region: CATSRAGGRGNEQFF. CDR3 DNA sequence: TGTGCCACCAGCAGAGCCGGCGGGAGGGGCAATGAGCAGTTCTTC. The V call is TRBV15, the J call TRBJ2-1; 9 bases are a match to TRBD2. The germline V gene has CDR1 LNHNV and CDR2 YYDKDF (reference sequence). This CDR3 is 15 amino acids long. The trim removed 1 base at V and 6 bases at J, leaving 4 bases unmatched.

This chain connects TRBV3-1 (or the pseudogene TRBV3-2) to TRBJ2-7; D is unclear. Trimming shortened V by 1 base and J by 2 bases, and 9 bases separated the two germline ends. This CDR3 comprises 14 residues. Germline V gene sequence: CDR1 LGHDT, CDR2 YNNKEL (reference sequence). The CDR3 DNA is TGTGCCAGCAGCCAAGGGGTAGCCGCCTACGAGCAGTACTTC. Translation: CASSQGVAAYEQYF.

This clone was observed once. V usage is TRBV29-1 and J usage is TRBJ1-3; 7 positions match TRBD1. Germline V lookup: CDR1 SQVTM, CDR2 ANQGSEA. The CDR3 is 14 residues long. Trimming took 7 bases from V and 1 from J; bases not matched to a gene: 7. CDR3 protein: CSAEGTASGNTIYF. CDR3 bases: TGCAGCGCCGAAGGGACAGCATCTGGAAACACCATATATTTT. The entire variable domain, with the rest obtained from reference TRBV29-1 and TRBJ1-3, is as follows: SAVISQKPSRDICQRGTSLTIQCQVDSQVTMMFWYRQQPGQSLTLIATANQGSEATYESGFVIDKFPISRPNLTFSTLTVSNMSPEDSSIYLCSAEGTASGNTIYFGEGSWLTVV.

The V gene is TRBV5-4, the J gene TRBJ1-2; TRBD1 agrees at 7 bases. Losses at the gene ends were 4 bases for V and 5 bases for J; bases not matched to a gene: 14. This CDR3 contains 16 residues. In germline, CDR1 is SGHNT, CDR2 YYREEE (reference sequence). CDR3 residues: CASSQRLAGQPYGYTF. The CDR3 nucleotides are TGTGCCAGCAGCCAGCGCCTCGCGGGACAGCCATATGGCTACACCTTC. The whole variable domain, filled in from reference TRBV5-4 and TRBJ1-2, reads ETGVTQSPTHLIKTRGQQVTLRCSSQSGHNTVSWYQQALGQGPQFIFQYYREEENGRGNFPPRFSGLQFPNYSSELNVNALELDDSALYLCASSQRLAGQPYGYTFGSGTRLTVV.

The chain links TRBV6-5 to TRBJ1-1; D is ambiguous. V lost 8 bases and J 1 base, leaving 11 bases between the germline ends. The CDR3 covers 13 residues. Germline V CDR1 and CDR2: MNHEY, SVGAGI. The CDR3 region has the DNA TGTGCCAGCCACCCATTCGGGAACACTGAAGCTTTCTTT. Amino acids: CASHPFGNTEAFF.

The chain joins TRBV2 to TRBJ2-5; D is undetermined. Trimming stripped 3 bases from V and 4 bases from J, with 12 bases between. Germline V lookup: CDR1 SNHLY, CDR2 FYNNEI. This CDR3 spans 14 amino acids. CDR3: CASSDPPGGETQYF. DNA of the CDR3: TGTGCCAGCAGTGACCCCCCGGGTGGAGAGACCCAGTACTTC.

V usage is TRBV5-1 and J usage is TRBJ2-7; D is possibly TRBD1 (6 bases). From germline, CDR1 is SGHRS and CDR2 YFSETQ. Between the trimmed V and J ends, which lost 6 bases and 1 base, there was a span of 17 bases. The CDR3 is 15 amino acids. CDR3 sequence (DNA): TGCGCCAGCAAACGGGACGGGCAGGGGTCCTACGAGCAGTACTTC. As protein: CASKRDGQGSYEQYF.

The chain links TRBV5-1 to TRBJ2-7; 8 bases map to TRBD2. The CDR3 loop spans 14 amino acids. Losses at the gene ends were 5 bases for V and 5 bases for J; bases not matched to a gene: 9. Per germline, CDR1 SGHRS and CDR2 YFSETQ. CDR3 bases: TGCGCCAGCAGGAGGCTAGCGGGTCTCAACGAGCAGTACTTC. It codes for CASRRLAGLNEQYF. Based on the CDR3 plus reference TRBV5-1 and TRBJ2-7, the full variable domain is KAGVTQTPRYLIKTRGQQVTLSCSPISGHRSVSWYQQTPGQGLQFLFEYFSETQRNKGNFPGRFSGRQFSNSRSEMNVSTLELGDSALYLCASRRLAGLNEQYFGPGTRLTVT.

The gene calls are TRBV7-8 and TRBJ2-7; 11 bases match TRBD2. V lost 5 bases, J lost 3 bases, and 9 bases stayed unmatched. CDR1 is SGHVS, CDR2 FQNEAQ, per germline. This CDR3 has 16 amino acids. CDR3 sequence reads: CASSPYVGTSGYEQYF. The DNA for the CDR3 is TGTGCCAGCAGCCCCTACGTTGGGACTAGCGGCTACGAGCAGTACTTC.

The rearrangement uses TRBV6-5 and TRBJ2-5; D is undetermined. The length of the CDR3 is 12 residues. The germline CDR1 and CDR2 sequences are MNHEY and SVGAGI. Trimming pared 4 bases from V and 5 bases from J, leaving 8 bases between. For the CDR3, the DNA is TGTGCCAGCAGTTCCCAGGCGGAGACCCAGTACTTC. Translated, it gives CASSSQAETQYF.

This chain uses TRBV7-9 with TRBJ1-2; tentatively, D is TRBD1 (5 bases). Germline V gene data show CDR1 as SEHNR and CDR2 as FQNEAQ (reference sequence). The CDR3 spans 16 residues. V was clipped by 0 bases and J by 1 base, with 12 bases between them. The CDR3: CASSLAAGRGNYGYTF. As DNA, the CDR3 is TGTGCCAGCAGCTTAGCCGCAGGGAGGGGTAACTATGGCTACACCTTC.

The chain is built from TRBV10-3 and TRBJ2-1, with D unclear. CDR1 ENHRY and CDR2 SYGVKD come from the germline V gene. The V end was cut by 4 bases, the J end by 0 bases, with 10 bases between. The length of the CDR3 is 15 residues. The CDR3: CAISGTKSSYNEQFF. The CDR3, as DNA: TGTGCCATCAGTGGTACGAAGAGCTCCTACAATGAGCAGTTCTTC.

The chain employs TRBV5-1 and TRBJ2-5; a possible D gene is TRBD2 (5 bases). Germline CDR1 is SGHRS and CDR2 is YFSETQ. CDR3 length: 15 residues. V lost 7 bases and J lost 3, with 19 bases in between. CDR3 protein: CASGPGSFGKETQYF. In nucleotides, the CDR3 is TGCGCCAGCGGTCCGGGGAGCTTCGGCAAAGAGACCCAGTACTTC.

This chain connects TRBV21-1 to TRBJ2-5; the D call in the table, TRBD2, was not verified against the DNA. TRBV21-1 represents a pseudogene. The CDR3 consists of 10 residues. CDR3 in DNA: TGTGCCAGTTATTTGGAGACCCAGTACTTC. Protein: CASYLETQYF.